What follows are 14 T cell receptor beta chains derived from one specimen sequenced in a study of multiple sclerosis patients with progressive multifocal leukoencephalopathy. Sequencing used immunoSEQ multiplex PCR; TCRdb keeps in-frame clones, though not all of them. Among around 30,000 clones listed, 90% were seen once. The time point denotes: approximately 11 months of natalizumab therapy. This specimen was PBMCs, taken from a patient treated with natalizumab. Receptor source: a human donor with multiple sclerosis.

This sequence joins TRBV10-2 and TRBJ1-2; D not certain. This CDR3 region has 12 residues. The germline gives CDR1 WSHSY, CDR2 SAAADI. The germline V and J ends were trimmed by 4 bases and 4 bases, with 7 bases remaining between them. In nucleotides, the CDR3 is TGCGCCAGCAGTGTTGCTGCCTATGGCTACACCTTC. It is translated as CASSVAAYGYTF.

This clone was seen just once. The chain carries TRBV4-2 and TRBJ1-2, with TRBD1 matching 7 bases. The trim removed 0 bases at V and 0 bases at J, leaving 4 bases unmatched. The CDR3 runs 16 residues. CDR1 is LGHNA, CDR2 YNFKEQ, per germline. The CDR3 region has the DNA TGTGCCAGCAGCCAAGACGACAGGGAGGCTAACTATGGCTACACCTTC. Translating gives CASSQDDREANYGYTF.

The chain joins TRBV7-2 to TRBJ2-5, with D uncertain. The V gene's germline CDR1 is SGHTA and CDR2 FQGNSA. The CDR3 consists of 14 residues. V was trimmed by 4 bases and J by 1 base, leaving 10 bases between them. The CDR3 DNA is TGTGCCAGCAGCTATGCGTTACTCCAAGAGACCCAGTACTTC. As protein: CASSYALLQETQYF.

V gene TRBV19 combines with J gene TRBJ1-2; TRBD1 aligns across 8 bases. The germline gives CDR1 LNHDA, CDR2 SQIVND (reference sequence). With V trimmed by 3 bases and J by 2 bases, 11 bases remained unmatched. The length of the CDR3 is 17 residues. This CDR3 is CASSISGTGADNYGYTF. CDR3 coding DNA: TGTGCCAGTAGTATTAGTGGGACAGGCGCCGACAACTATGGCTACACCTTC.

The rearrangement uses TRBV9 and TRBJ1-1; TRBD1 matches at 7 bases. The CDR3 extends over 16 amino acids. J was trimmed by 0 bases and V by 4 bases; bases with no gene match: 9. Germline-derived CDR1 and CDR2 are SGDLS and YYNGEE. CDR3 protein: CASSPGDRLMNTEAFF. CDR3 DNA: TGTGCCAGCAGCCCGGGGGACAGACTCATGAACACTGAAGCTTTCTTT.

The chain joins TRBV2 to TRBJ1-1, with 8 positions matching TRBD1. The germline V gene has CDR1 SNHLY and CDR2 FYNNEI. CDR3 length: 17 residues. V lost 6 bases to trimming and J lost 1 base; unmatched junction nucleotides: 13. This CDR3 is CASSQTDPQGGNTEAFF. Written as DNA, the CDR3 is TGTGCCAGCAGCCAAACCGACCCACAGGGGGGGAACACTGAAGCTTTCTTT.

The chain employs TRBV5-1 and TRBJ1-1; unclear D gene. Per germline, CDR1 SGHRS and CDR2 YFSETQ. The CDR3 consists of 17 residues. Between the trimmed V and J ends, which lost 2 bases and 3 bases, there was a span of 20 bases. Here the CDR3 DNA reads TGCGCCAGCAGCTTTATGTTAGGTGTTGGGCGCGACACTGAAGCTTTCTTT. Residues: CASSFMLGVGRDTEAFF. Together with reference TRBV5-1 and TRBJ1-1, the CDR3 gives the full variable domain: KAGVTQTPRYLIKTRGQQVTLSCSPISGHRSVSWYQQTPGQGLQFLFEYFSETQRNKGNFPGRFSGRQFSNSRSEMNVSTLELGDSALYLCASSFMLGVGRDTEAFFGQGTRLTVV.

The chain joins TRBV28 to TRBJ2-3; 7 bases are a match to TRBD2. Germline V gives CDR1 MDHEN, CDR2 SYDVKM. Trimming cost V 5 bases and J 2 bases; bases outside gene matches: 7. This CDR3 has 15 amino acids. CDR3 nucleotides: TGTGCCAGCAGTCCCCGGGGGGTAACCACAGATACGCAGTATTTT. It yields the protein CASSPRGVTTDTQYF.

The DNA of the CDR3 is TGCGCCAGCAGCTCGGGACAGCAGAAGGAAAAACTGTTTTTT. Protein product: CASSSGQQKEKLFF. The rearrangement links TRBV5-1 to TRBJ1-4, with 7 bases fitting TRBD1. This CDR3 is 14 amino acids long. With V trimmed by 3 bases and J by 8 bases, 7 bases remained unmatched. CDR1 SGHRS and CDR2 YFSETQ come from the germline V gene.

The chain combines TRBV11-2 with TRBJ1-4, with 7 bases that match TRBD1. The CDR3 is 14 amino acids. The germline V gene encodes CDR1 SGHAT and CDR2 FQNNGV. The ends lost 5 bases at V and 8 bases at J; junction bases unmatched: 8. The CDR3 sequence: CASSQITGVEKLFF. The CDR3 region has the DNA TGTGCCAGCAGCCAGATTACAGGGGTGGAAAAACTGTTTTTT.

The genes are TRBV9 and TRBJ2-1; 8 bases align to TRBD2. J was trimmed by 5 bases and V by 0 bases; bases with no gene match: 4. This CDR3 is 15 amino acids long. Germline-derived CDR1 and CDR2 are SGDLS and YYNGEE. The CDR3 coding sequence is TGTGCCAGCAGCGTAGGCGCGGGGGGACACAATGAGCAGTTCTTC. This translates into CASSVGAGGHNEQFF.

CDR3 amino acids: CAWNLGGVQETQYF. CDR3 DNA sequence: TGTGCCTGGAACTTGGGAGGGGTCCAAGAGACCCAGTACTTC. This chain links TRBV30 with TRBJ2-5, with 7 bases that match TRBD2. Unmatched junction bases numbered 6, after V lost 4 bases and J lost 1 base. The CDR3 is 14 residues long. From germline, CDR1 is GTSNPN and CDR2 SVGIG (reference sequence).

The V and J genes are TRBV19 and TRBJ2-1; 9 positions agree with TRBD2. The CDR3 is 14 amino acids. Unmatched junction bases numbered 9, after V lost 5 bases and J lost 10 bases. The germline gives CDR1 LNHDA, CDR2 SQIVND (reference sequence). CDR3 sequence (DNA): TGTGCCAGTAGTTCGAGCGGGGGGATTCAGGAGCAGTTCTTC. Protein product: CASSSSGGIQEQFF.

The rearrangement uses TRBV5-1 and TRBJ2-7; the D call may be TRBD1 or TRBD2 (5 bases each). CDR1 is SGHRS and CDR2 is YFSETQ in the germline V gene. The CDR3 contains 14 residues. The germline V and J ends were trimmed by 1 base and 2 bases, with 10 bases remaining between them. The CDR3 sequence: CASSLRDPAYEQYF. DNA for the CDR3: TGCGCCAGCAGCTTGCGGGACCCAGCCTACGAGCAGTACTTC.